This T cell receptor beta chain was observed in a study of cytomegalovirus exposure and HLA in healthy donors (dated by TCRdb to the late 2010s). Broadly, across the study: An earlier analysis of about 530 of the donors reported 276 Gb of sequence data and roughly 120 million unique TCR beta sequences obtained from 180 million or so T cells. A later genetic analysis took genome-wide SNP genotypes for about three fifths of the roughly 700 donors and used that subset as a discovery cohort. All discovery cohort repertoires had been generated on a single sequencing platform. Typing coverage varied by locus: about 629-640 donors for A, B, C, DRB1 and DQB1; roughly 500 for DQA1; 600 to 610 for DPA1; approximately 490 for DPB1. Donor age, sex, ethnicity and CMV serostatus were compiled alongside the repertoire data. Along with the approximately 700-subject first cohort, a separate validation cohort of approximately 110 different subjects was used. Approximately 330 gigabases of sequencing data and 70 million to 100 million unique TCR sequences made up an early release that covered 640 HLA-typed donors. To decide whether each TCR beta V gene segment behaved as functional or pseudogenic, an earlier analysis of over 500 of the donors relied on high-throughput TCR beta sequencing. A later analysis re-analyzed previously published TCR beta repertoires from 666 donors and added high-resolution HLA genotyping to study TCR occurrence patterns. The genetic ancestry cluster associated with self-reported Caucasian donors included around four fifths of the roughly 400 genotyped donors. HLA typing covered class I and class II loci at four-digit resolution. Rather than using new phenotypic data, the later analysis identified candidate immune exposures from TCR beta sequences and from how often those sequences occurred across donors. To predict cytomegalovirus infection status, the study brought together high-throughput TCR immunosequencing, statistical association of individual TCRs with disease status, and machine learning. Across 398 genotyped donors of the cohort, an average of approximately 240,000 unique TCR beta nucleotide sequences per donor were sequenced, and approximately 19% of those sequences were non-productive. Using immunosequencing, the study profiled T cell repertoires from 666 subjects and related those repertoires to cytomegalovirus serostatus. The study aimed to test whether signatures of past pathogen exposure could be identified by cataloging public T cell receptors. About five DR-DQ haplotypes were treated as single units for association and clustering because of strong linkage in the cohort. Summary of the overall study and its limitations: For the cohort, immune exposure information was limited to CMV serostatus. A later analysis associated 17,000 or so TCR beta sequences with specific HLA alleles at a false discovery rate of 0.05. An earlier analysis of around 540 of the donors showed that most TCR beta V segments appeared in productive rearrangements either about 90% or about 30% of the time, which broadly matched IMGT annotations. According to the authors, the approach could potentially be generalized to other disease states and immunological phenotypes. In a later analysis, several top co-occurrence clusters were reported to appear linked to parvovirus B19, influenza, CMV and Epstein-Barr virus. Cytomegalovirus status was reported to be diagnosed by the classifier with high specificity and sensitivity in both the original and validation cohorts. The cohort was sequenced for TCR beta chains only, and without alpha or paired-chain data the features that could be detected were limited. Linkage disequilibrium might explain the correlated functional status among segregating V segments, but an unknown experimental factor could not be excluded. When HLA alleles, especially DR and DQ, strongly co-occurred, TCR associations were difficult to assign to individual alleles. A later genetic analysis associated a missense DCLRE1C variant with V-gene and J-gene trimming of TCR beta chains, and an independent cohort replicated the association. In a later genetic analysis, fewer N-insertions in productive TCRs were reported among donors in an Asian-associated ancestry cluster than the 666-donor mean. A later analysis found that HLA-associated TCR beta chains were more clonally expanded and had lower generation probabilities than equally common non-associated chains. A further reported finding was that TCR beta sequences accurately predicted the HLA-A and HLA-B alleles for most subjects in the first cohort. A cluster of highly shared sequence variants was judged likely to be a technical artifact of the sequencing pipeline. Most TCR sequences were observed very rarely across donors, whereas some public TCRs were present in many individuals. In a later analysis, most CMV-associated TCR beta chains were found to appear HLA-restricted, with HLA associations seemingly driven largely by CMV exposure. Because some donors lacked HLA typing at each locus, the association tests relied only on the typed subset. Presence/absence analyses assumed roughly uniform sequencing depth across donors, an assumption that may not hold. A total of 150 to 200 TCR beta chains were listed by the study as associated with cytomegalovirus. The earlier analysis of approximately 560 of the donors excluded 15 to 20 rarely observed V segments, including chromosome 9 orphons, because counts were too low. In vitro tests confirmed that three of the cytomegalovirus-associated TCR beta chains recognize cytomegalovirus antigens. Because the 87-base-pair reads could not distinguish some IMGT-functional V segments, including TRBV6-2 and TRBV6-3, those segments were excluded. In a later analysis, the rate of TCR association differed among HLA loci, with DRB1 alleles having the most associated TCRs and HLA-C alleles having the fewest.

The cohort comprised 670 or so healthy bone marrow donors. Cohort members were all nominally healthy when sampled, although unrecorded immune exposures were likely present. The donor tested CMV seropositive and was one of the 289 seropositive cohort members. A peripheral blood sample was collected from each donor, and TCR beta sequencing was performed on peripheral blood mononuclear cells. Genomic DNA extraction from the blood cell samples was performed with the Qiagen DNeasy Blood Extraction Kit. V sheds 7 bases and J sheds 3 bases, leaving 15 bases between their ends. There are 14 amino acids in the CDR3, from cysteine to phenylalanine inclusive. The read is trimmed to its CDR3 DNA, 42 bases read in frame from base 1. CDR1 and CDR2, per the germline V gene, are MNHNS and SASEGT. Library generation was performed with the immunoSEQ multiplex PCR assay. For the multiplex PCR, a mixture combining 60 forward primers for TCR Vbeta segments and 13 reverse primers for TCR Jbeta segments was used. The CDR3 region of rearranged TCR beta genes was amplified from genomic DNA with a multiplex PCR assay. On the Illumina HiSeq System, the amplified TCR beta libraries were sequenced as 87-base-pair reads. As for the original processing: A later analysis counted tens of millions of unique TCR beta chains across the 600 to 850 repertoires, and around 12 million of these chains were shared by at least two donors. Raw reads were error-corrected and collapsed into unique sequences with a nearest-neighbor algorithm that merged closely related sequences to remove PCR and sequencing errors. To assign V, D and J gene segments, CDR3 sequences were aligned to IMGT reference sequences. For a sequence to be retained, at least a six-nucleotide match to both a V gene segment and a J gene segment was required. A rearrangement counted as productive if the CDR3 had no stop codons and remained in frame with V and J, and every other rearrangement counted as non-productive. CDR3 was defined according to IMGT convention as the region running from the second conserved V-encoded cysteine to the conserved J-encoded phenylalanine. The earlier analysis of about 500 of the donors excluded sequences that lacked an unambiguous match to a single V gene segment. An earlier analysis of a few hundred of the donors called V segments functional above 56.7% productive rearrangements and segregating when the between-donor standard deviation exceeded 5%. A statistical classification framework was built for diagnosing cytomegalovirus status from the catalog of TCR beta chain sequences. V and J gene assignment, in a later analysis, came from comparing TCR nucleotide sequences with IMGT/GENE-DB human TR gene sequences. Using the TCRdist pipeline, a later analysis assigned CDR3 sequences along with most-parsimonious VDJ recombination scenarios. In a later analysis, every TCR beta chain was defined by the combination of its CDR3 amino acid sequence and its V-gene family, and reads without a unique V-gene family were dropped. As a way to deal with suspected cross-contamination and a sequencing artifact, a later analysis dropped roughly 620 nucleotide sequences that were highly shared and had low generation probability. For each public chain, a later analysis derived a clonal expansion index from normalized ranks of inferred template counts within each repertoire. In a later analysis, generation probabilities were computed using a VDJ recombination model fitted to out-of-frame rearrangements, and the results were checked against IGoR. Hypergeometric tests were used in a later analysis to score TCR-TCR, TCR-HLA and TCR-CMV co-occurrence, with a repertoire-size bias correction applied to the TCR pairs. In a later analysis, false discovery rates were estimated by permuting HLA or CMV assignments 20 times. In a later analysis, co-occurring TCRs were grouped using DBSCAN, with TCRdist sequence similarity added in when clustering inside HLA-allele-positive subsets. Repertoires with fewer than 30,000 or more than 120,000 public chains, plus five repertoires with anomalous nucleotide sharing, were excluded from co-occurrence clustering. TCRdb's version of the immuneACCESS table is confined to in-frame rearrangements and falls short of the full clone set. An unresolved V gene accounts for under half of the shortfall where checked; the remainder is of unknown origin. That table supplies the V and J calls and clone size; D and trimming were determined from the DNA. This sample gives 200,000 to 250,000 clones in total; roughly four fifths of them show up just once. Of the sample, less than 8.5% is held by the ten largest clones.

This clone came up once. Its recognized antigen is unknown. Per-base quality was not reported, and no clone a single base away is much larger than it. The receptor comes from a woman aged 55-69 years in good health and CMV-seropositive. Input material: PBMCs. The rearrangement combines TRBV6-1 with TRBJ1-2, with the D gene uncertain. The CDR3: CASIVEPAHYGYTF. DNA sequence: TGTGCCAGCATAGTGGAGCCCGCTCACTATGGCTACACCTTC.